Each of the 11 T cell receptor beta chains below was sequenced from the same sample in a study of T cell changes during pregnancy in multiple sclerosis. Method: immunoSEQ multiplex PCR; TCRdb's copy keeps in-frame clones and lacks some. The data show approximately 50,000 clones, over 80% seen once. The specimen comprised CD8+ T cells from peripheral blood mononuclear cells, sampled after pregnancy. These receptors were obtained from a female donor with multiple sclerosis, enrolled in a pregnancy study.

V usage is TRBV10-3 and J usage is TRBJ1-5; TRBD1 is a possible D gene (6 bases). This CDR3 is built from 15 residues. Per germline, CDR1 ENHRY and CDR2 SYGVKD. Trimming shortened V by 2 bases and J by 2 bases, and 10 bases separated the two germline ends. The CDR3 nucleotides read TGTGCCATCAGTGAGAGAGGGGGGGGCAATCAGCCCCAGCATTTT. It specifies CAISERGGGNQPQHF.

V gene TRBV13 combines with J gene TRBJ1-2; TRBD1 agrees at 10 bases. V lost 3 bases and J lost 2; bases outside the gene matches: 3. Germline V lookup: CDR1 PRHDT, CDR2 FYEKMQ (reference sequence). The CDR3 has 15 amino acids. CDR3 residues: CASSFRTGGNYGYTF. The CDR3, as DNA: TGTGCCAGCAGCTTTAGGACAGGGGGAAACTATGGCTACACCTTC. Together with reference TRBV13 and TRBJ1-2, the CDR3 gives the full variable domain: AAGVIQSPRHLIKEKRETATLKCYPIPRHDTVYWYQQGPGQDPQFLISFYEKMQSDKGSIPDRFSAQQFSDYHSELNMSSLELGDSALYFCASSFRTGGNYGYTFGSGTRLTVV.

The chain carries TRBV4-1 and TRBJ2-3; maybe TRBD2 (6 bases). Per the germline V gene, CDR1 is MGHRA and CDR2 is YSYEKL. V dropped 3 bases and J dropped 1 base, with 8 bases sitting between them. The CDR3 totals 14 residues. The chain's CDR3 is CASSHSSGTDTQYF. Written as DNA, the CDR3 is TGCGCCAGCAGCCATTCTAGCGGCACAGATACGCAGTATTTT.

V gene TRBV18 combines with J gene TRBJ2-4; tentatively, D is TRBD2 (6 bases). CDR1 is KGHSH, CDR2 LQKENI, per germline. This CDR3 is built from 14 residues. Trimming removed 2 bases at V and 10 bases at J, with 15 bases between. The CDR3 region is CASSPIDTEGIQYF. CDR3 nucleotide sequence: TGTGCCAGCTCACCAATTGACACGGAGGGGATTCAGTACTTC.

This chain links TRBV15 with TRBJ1-2; no reliable D call. The CDR3 contains 12 residues. The ends were cut back, 4 bases at V and 8 bases at J, with 11 bases in the middle. Germline V lookup: CDR1 LNHNV, CDR2 YYDKDF (reference sequence). CDR3 nucleotide sequence: TGTGCCACCAGCAACTCTGCGGGCGGCTACACCTTC. Protein product: CATSNSAGGYTF.

The chain combines TRBV15 with TRBJ1-4, with D possibly TRBD1 on 5 matching bases. The germline CDR1 and CDR2 sequences are LNHNV and YYDKDF (reference sequence). V lost 5 bases to trimming and J lost 4 bases, with 17 bases between them. The CDR3 is made up of 16 amino acids. The DNA of the CDR3 is TGTGCCACCAGCTCTACCCCAGGGTCTGGTAATGAAAAACTGTTTTTT. It specifies CATSSTPGSGNEKLFF.

V gene TRBV7-9 combines with J gene TRBJ2-7, with D maybe TRBD2 (5 bases). This CDR3 is built from 15 residues. Per germline, CDR1 SEHNR and CDR2 FQNEAQ (reference sequence). V lost 1 base to trimming and J lost 0 bases, with 10 bases between them. In DNA form, the CDR3 reads TGTGCCAGCAGCTTAGGGCCTGCGGGCTCCTACGAGCAGTACTTC. Residues: CASSLGPAGSYEQYF.

The chain couples TRBV7-3 to TRBJ2-3, with D hard to call. The CDR3 is 13 residues long. CDR1 is SGHTA and CDR2 is FQGTGA in the germline V gene. V was clipped by 5 bases and J by 5 bases, with 11 bases between them. CDR3 bases: TGTGCCAGCAGCCACGGCGGTGAAGATACGCAGTATTTT. Its translation is CASSHGGEDTQYF.

The chain combines TRBV7-6 with TRBJ2-3; possible D gene TRBD2, 6 bases. Trimming removed 0 bases from V and 5 bases from J, with 18 bases in between. Germline V CDR1 and CDR2: SGHVS, FNYEAQ. This CDR3 is 17 amino acids long. For the CDR3, the DNA is TGTGCCAGCAGCTTAGCGGGACTCCAATTTGAGGGAGATACGCAGTATTTT. Its translation is CASSLAGLQFEGDTQYF.

The gene calls are TRBV7-9 and TRBJ1-2; maybe TRBD1 (5 bases). The V gene's germline CDR1 is SEHNR and CDR2 FQNEAQ (reference sequence). This CDR3 contains 18 residues. Trimming shortened V by 4 bases and J by 0 bases, and 21 bases separated the two germline ends. CDR3 nucleotides: TGTGCCAGCAGCTCGAACCCCCAGACAGAGCATCCTAACTATGGCTACACCTTC. The encoded protein is CASSSNPQTEHPNYGYTF.

CDR3: CASSARGGSTDTQYF. CDR3 DNA: TGTGCCAGCAGCGCCCGGGGGGGGAGCACAGATACGCAGTATTTT. This chain uses TRBV7-9 with TRBJ2-3; 8 positions match TRBD2. Per the germline V gene, CDR1 is SEHNR and CDR2 is FQNEAQ (reference sequence). The junction had 4 bases not matched to a gene; V was cut back by 5 bases and J by 0 bases. CDR3 size: 15 residues.